This T cell receptor beta chain was obtained from a study of cytomegalovirus exposure and HLA in healthy donors. This PCR relied on a set of 60 Vbeta primers and 13 Jbeta primers. The data were produced by immunoSEQ multiplex PCR, yet TCRdb's version contains in-frame clones alone and is incomplete. The sample holds 100,000 or so clones, roughly 69% seen once. This CDR3 is 14 amino acids long. Germline V lookup: CDR1 SNHLY, CDR2 FYNNEI. V was shortened by 6 bases and J by 0 bases, with 9 bases between the two germline ends. Remarks on this clone: Its antigen is unknown.

Study-wide points: Published work reported that the classifier diagnosed cytomegalovirus status with high specificity and sensitivity. An analysis done earlier found most TCR beta V segments productive about 87% or about 30% of the time. The study assumed roughly uniform donor sequencing depth for presence/absence analyses. Serostatus for CMV was the only available immune exposure information.

The sample comprised PBMCs. The chain couples TRBV2 to TRBJ1-3; unclear D gene. The receptor comes from a man younger than 40 in good health and CMV-seropositive. The CDR3 spells CASRAGSSGNTIYF. DNA for the CDR3: TGTGCCAGCAGGGCCGGGTCCTCTGGAAACACCATATATTTT.